The entry below describes one TCR beta chain. The target antigen is unknown. The entry originates in a study of identical twins. Broader study findings: Zero-insertion findings could be partly confounded by invariant cells (MAIT and iNKT cells). Carriage of fewer insertions was seen in abundant cord blood beta clonotypes, whereas memory repertoires showed none. Alpha sequences out of frame and shared by twins had excess low generation probability.

TCRdb ran MiXCR on the 5' RACE reads and lists one entry per CDR3 protein. The repertoire includes approximately 220,000 distinct CDR3 sequences, around 6.9% of them detected once, and around 2.1% sits in the top ten. V lost 9 bases to trimming and J lost 2 bases; unmatched junction nucleotides: 8. The CDR3 runs to 14 residues. Germline values: CDR1 MNHNS, CDR2 SASEGT. The donor group consisted entirely of healthy Caucasians. These data were also reused for a study on yellow fever vaccine responses in identical twins.

The TCR comes from a young woman in good health. This chain joins TRBV6-1 and TRBJ2-3; 7 nucleotides agree with TRBD1. Sequenced: memory (CD45RO+) T cells sorted from blood. CDR3 loop: CASRQGLNTDTQYF. The CDR3, as DNA: TGTGCCAGTAGACAGGGCCTCAACACAGATACGCAGTATTTT.